This T cell receptor (beta chain) was sequenced for a study of Ad26.COV2.S vaccination and SARS-CoV-2 variants. Background on the study: Sample donor was a member of the COV1001 Ad26.COV2.S trial arm. Into the muscle, Ad26.COV2.S was dosed once or twice, 56 days apart.

Details on this clone: Its antigen is currently unknown.

Repertoires were generated with immunoSEQ multiplex PCR, while TCRdb's copy carries only in-frame clones and drops some. The repertoire holds about 350,000 clones, with about 88% as singletons. The CDR3 is 14 residues long. Germline V gene sequence: CDR1 LNHDA, CDR2 SQIVND (reference sequence). V was cut by 6 bases and J by 6 bases, with 14 bases left in between. Treatment specified: 19 received Ad26.COV2.S at low or high dose, single or two shots; about 5 received placebo; per-sample allocation not given. Sampling took place 63 days after the first vaccine or placebo injection. Study-level results: Breadth measured for non-spike TCRs was similar across vaccine and placebo recipients. Greater spike-specific TCR breadth was seen in vaccine recipients than in placebo recipients.

This specimen was peripheral blood, taken in a trial of Ad26.COV2.S vaccine versus placebo. The receptor comes from a person aged 18-60 years who received the Ad26.COV2.S COVID-19 vaccine or a placebo. This rearrangement joins TRBV19 to TRBJ2-2; perhaps TRBD1 as D (6 bases). The CDR3 nucleotides read TGTGCCAGTAGCCCTCAGGGGTTCGCCGGGGAGCTGTTTTTT. Protein product: CASSPQGFAGELFF.